This T cell receptor (beta chain) was observed in a study of cytotoxic CD8 clonotypes in ibrutinib-treated CLL. Overall study: For this cohort, patients were some 12 relapsed/refractory and around 16 treatment-naive, while fewer than 18 were IGHV unmutated. Samples yielded averages of 200,000 to 300,000 productive templates and fewer than 100,000 productive rearrangements.

Clones were sequenced by immunoSEQ multiplex PCR, and TCRdb holds only the in-frame ones, with some missing. The table lists several thousand clones, 65% to 75% of them singletons. Findings and caveats of the study: A rise in clonality was seen at ibrutinib response, and a fall back toward baseline was seen at progression. With treatment, public clonotypes, which were uncommon, either contracted or remained stable.

V dropped 0 bases and J dropped 8 bases, with 13 bases sitting between them. The CDR3 is made up of 15 amino acids. The germline CDR1 and CDR2 sequences are MNHNS and SASEGT. Concerning this clone itself: Its antigen is still unknown.

The sample here was PBMCs, taken before ibrutinib treatment. This clonotype was obtained from a human donor with chronic lymphocytic leukemia. The V call is TRBV6-1, the J call TRBJ1-4; maybe TRBD1 (6 bases). The CDR3 DNA follows: TGTGCCAGCAGTGAAGCGGGGGTGAGGGGGGAAAAACTGTTTTTT. Protein product: CASSEAGVRGEKLFF.